Below, 10 T cell receptor beta chains from the same sample are listed, as sequenced in a study of blood T cell repertoires in COVID-19. TCRdb's table, derived via immunoSEQ multiplex PCR, lists solely in-frame clones and lacks some. The repertoire has about 130,000 clones, roughly 80% of them found once; the top ten carry about 16%. Sequencing was done on a sample of peripheral blood. Receptors were obtained from a woman aged 45-65 years with acute or convalescent COVID-19.

This chain connects TRBV29-1 to TRBJ2-5; D might be TRBD2 (5 bases). The CDR3 is made up of 14 amino acids. Trimming removed 7 bases at V and 1 base at J, with 16 bases between. Germline V gene sequence: CDR1 SQVTM, CDR2 ANQGSEA. CDR3 bases: TGCAGCGCCACCCTGAGACGGGGCCAAGAGACCCAGTACTTC. Translated: CSATLRRGQETQYF.

The chain is built from TRBV5-4 and TRBJ1-2; 10 nucleotides agree with TRBD1. CDR1 and CDR2 (germline): SGHNT, YYREEE (reference sequence). J gave up 4 bases and V 5 bases, and 8 bases lay outside the gene matches. This CDR3 is built from 15 residues. The CDR3 here is CASSTGDRGLYGYTF. DNA for the CDR3: TGTGCCAGCAGTACCGGCGACAGGGGGCTCTATGGCTACACCTTC.

The chain combines TRBV5-1 with TRBJ2-6, with 9 bases fitting TRBD1. This CDR3 has 15 residues. CDR1 and CDR2 from the germline V gene are SGHRS and YFSETQ. The trim removed 5 bases at V and 4 bases at J, leaving 4 bases unmatched. The CDR3 region is CASRRDRAGANVLTF. The CDR3 DNA reads as TGCGCCAGCAGGAGGGACAGGGCCGGGGCCAACGTCCTGACTTTC.

In its sample, this clone was seen a few times. V is TRBV7-9 and J is TRBJ1-6; tentative D call: TRBD1 (5 bases). Between the trimmed V and J ends, which lost 4 bases and 7 bases, there was a span of 11 bases. From germline, CDR1 is SEHNR and CDR2 FQNEAQ (reference sequence). This CDR3 has 14 residues. The CDR3 protein is CASSYGGSNSPLHF. The CDR3 DNA reads TGTGCCAGCAGCTACGGGGGGTCAAATTCACCCCTCCACTTT.

The chain joins TRBV6-5 to TRBJ2-7; 9 bases are shared with TRBD1. The CDR3 sequence is 14 residues long. The germline gives CDR1 MNHEY, CDR2 SVGAGI. The V and J ends lost 6 bases and 2 bases, in that order; junction bases with no gene match: 5. The CDR3 reads CASSRDRGTYEQYF. The CDR3 DNA reads as TGTGCCAGCAGCCGAGACAGGGGGACCTACGAGCAGTACTTC.

This clone occurred a few times. J is TRBJ1-4 and V is TRBV23-1; tentative D call: TRBD1 (6 bases). TRBV23-1 is known as an ORF, though its function is uncertain. The CDR3 is 14 residues long. V lost 10 bases to trimming and J lost 2 bases, with 14 bases between them. The CDR3 DNA follows: TGCGCCACCCCGAAGGGGGGGACTAATGAAAAACTGTTTTTT. Translating it yields CATPKGGTNEKLFF.

This chain connects TRBV7-9 to TRBJ1-6; D uncertain. V lost 5 bases and J lost 6, with 8 bases in between. The CDR3 contains 13 residues. Germline V lookup: CDR1 SEHNR, CDR2 FQNEAQ (reference sequence). The CDR3 sequence is CASSNEGNSPLHF. As DNA, the CDR3 is TGTGCCAGCAGCAACGAGGGTAATTCACCCCTCCACTTT.

This CDR3 is CASSSGSGGGIDTQYF. In DNA, the CDR3 is TGTGCCAGCAGTTCAGGTAGCGGGGGCGGAATTGATACGCAGTATTTT. The genes are TRBV28 and TRBJ2-3, with TRBD2 matching 9 bases. The CDR3 has 16 amino acids. Germline-derived CDR1 and CDR2 are MDHEN and SYDVKM. The V segment lost 4 bases and the J segment 6 bases; nucleotides outside the gene matches: 11.

The rearrangement joins TRBV4-1 to TRBJ1-2; D is uncertain. The V end was cut by 4 bases, the J end by 6 bases, with 15 bases between. In germline, CDR1 is MGHRA, CDR2 YSYEKL. The CDR3 loop spans 14 amino acids. The CDR3 is CASSPRQAVDGYTF. DNA for the CDR3: TGCGCCAGCAGCCCAAGACAAGCGGTTGATGGCTACACCTTC.

The gene calls are TRBV19 and TRBJ1-5; 7 bases match TRBD1. The CDR3 has 15 residues. V gave up 1 base and J gave up 4 bases; unmatched junction bases: 4. CDR1 is LNHDA, CDR2 SQIVND, per germline (reference sequence). The CDR3 spells CASSIVGTDNQPQHF. DNA for the CDR3: TGTGCCAGTAGTATAGTCGGGACAGATAATCAGCCCCAGCATTTT.